This T cell receptor (beta chain) was recovered during a study of T cell responses to AZD1222 COVID-19 vaccine. As for this clone: No antigen is known for it.

General study points: Donors in the cohort were predominantly white British and more often female, and clonal diversity was possibly underestimated. Spike was spanned by vaccine-associated CD4 TCRs, with dominance at 160-218 and 743-854. Receipt of two AZD1222 doses was followed by a rise in Spike-specific TCR breadth and depth.

V lost 5 bases and J 3 bases, leaving 22 bases between the germline ends. This CDR3 comprises 16 residues. The germline V gene has CDR1 SQVTM and CDR2 ANQGSEA. TCRdb keeps only in-frame clones here, not all; method: immunoSEQ multiplex PCR. Among approximately 150,000 clones, 94% were seen once, and the ten largest hold 1.3%. Sequenced here: peripheral blood, sampled on day 0 of AZD1222 vaccination. This sequence originates from an adult in good health. The J gene is TRBJ1-2, the V gene TRBV29-1; D might be TRBD1 (5 bases). CDR3 in DNA: TGCAGCGTTTTCGAACCGGGACGGGAGCCCGACTATGGCTACACCTTC. As protein: CSVFEPGREPDYGYTF.